Listed here are 27 T cell receptor beta chains from one sample, sequenced in a study of blood T cell repertoires in COVID-19. Profiled with immunoSEQ multiplex PCR; TCRdb holds only in-frame clones, not every one. Of about 42,000 clones listed, about 77% were seen once; the top ten hold over 25%. Specimen: peripheral blood. These receptors were collected from a woman aged 70 to 79 with acute or convalescent COVID-19.

V gene TRBV18 combines with J gene TRBJ1-2; 7 bases map to TRBD1. This CDR3 contains 18 residues. In germline, CDR1 is KGHSH, CDR2 LQKENI. Trimming removed 3 bases from V and 1 base from J; junction bases left unmatched: 14. CDR3 nucleotides: TGTGCCAGCTCACCGGTCTCCGGGACAGTTTGGAGTAACTATGGCTACACCTTC. Residues: CASSPVSGTVWSNYGYTF.

The chain links TRBV7-2 to TRBJ1-5, with D uncertain. The CDR3 is made up of 14 amino acids. Trimming pared 5 bases from V and 5 bases from J, leaving 13 bases between. From germline, CDR1 is SGHTA and CDR2 FQGNSA. This CDR3 is CASSQSADYQPQHF. CDR3 nucleotide sequence: TGTGCCAGCAGCCAATCCGCGGATTATCAGCCCCAGCATTTT.

The chain couples TRBV7-3 to TRBJ1-2; 10 bases agree with TRBD1. This CDR3 has 15 residues. J gave up 6 bases and V 6 bases, and 10 bases lay outside the gene matches. Germline CDR1 SGHTA, CDR2 FQGTGA. CDR3 sequence reads: CASSQNGQGVNGYTF. CDR3 coding DNA: TGTGCCAGCAGTCAAAATGGACAGGGGGTGAATGGCTACACCTTC.

This rearrangement joins TRBV24-1 to TRBJ2-3, with 7 nucleotides matching TRBD2. Per the germline V gene, CDR1 is KGHDR and CDR2 is SFDVKD. Germline trimming cut 4 bases from V and 1 base from J; bases unmatched to any gene: 10. The CDR3 is made up of 17 amino acids. The CDR3 region has the DNA TGTGCCACCAGTGACCCCCCGGGTGGGAGGGGCACAGATACGCAGTATTTT. Its protein is CATSDPPGGRGTDTQYF.

The V gene is TRBV11-3, the J gene TRBJ2-1; unclear D gene. Germline CDR1 is SGHNT and CDR2 is YENEEA. V gave up 1 base and J gave up 0 bases, with 7 bases separating them. The CDR3 extends over 15 amino acids. The CDR3 protein is CASSLGPGSYNEQFF. Written as DNA, the CDR3 is TGTGCCAGCAGCTTAGGCCCGGGCTCCTACAATGAGCAGTTCTTC.

The chain employs TRBV19 and TRBJ1-2; 8 positions agree with TRBD1. This CDR3 has 15 residues. V dropped 3 bases and J dropped 4; count of bases not matched to a gene: 7. CDR1 LNHDA and CDR2 SQIVND come from the germline V gene (reference sequence). In DNA, the CDR3 is TGTGCCAGTAGTATCGAGATGACAGGGGTCTATGGCTACACCTTC. Encoded protein: CASSIEMTGVYGYTF.

The genes are TRBV5-1 and TRBJ1-5, with D possibly matching TRBD1 (6 bases). The CDR3 extends over 15 amino acids. CDR1 SGHRS and CDR2 YFSETQ come from the germline V gene. Trimming removed 0 bases at V and 0 bases at J, with 7 bases between. CDR3 amino acids: CASSLEQGSNQPQHF. In DNA form, the CDR3 reads TGCGCCAGCAGCTTGGAACAGGGTAGCAATCAGCCCCAGCATTTT.

The J gene is TRBJ2-1, the V gene TRBV4-3, with TRBD1 identical over 7 bases. The V gene's germline CDR1 is LGHNA and CDR2 YSLEER. CDR3 length: 15 residues. Trimming cost V 0 bases and J 2 bases; bases outside gene matches: 1. This chain's CDR3 is CASSQEGQTYNEQFF. In DNA form, the CDR3 reads TGCGCCAGCAGCCAAGAGGGACAGACCTACAATGAGCAGTTCTTC.

Only one count was recorded for this clone. V and J are TRBV30 and TRBJ2-3; 9 bases line up with TRBD2. The CDR3 covers 18 residues. Germline lookup yields CDR1 GTSNPN and CDR2 SVGIG (reference sequence). The V and J ends lost 0 bases and 6 bases, in that order; junction bases with no gene match: 16. The CDR3 sequence: CAWSVQGRASGVGDTQYF. The DNA for the CDR3 is TGTGCCTGGAGTGTACAAGGTCGGGCTAGCGGGGTCGGGGATACGCAGTATTTT.

The table lists this clone with a count of one. The chain recombines TRBV5-1 with TRBJ2-5; 9 nucleotides agree with TRBD1. Germline V gene data show CDR1 as SGHRS and CDR2 as YFSETQ. The CDR3 covers 17 residues. V shed 1 base, J shed 3 bases, and the junction held 10 bases outside the gene matches. The CDR3 is CASSLLHGGQGEETQYF. In DNA form, the CDR3 reads TGCGCCAGCAGCTTGCTCCATGGGGGACAGGGCGAAGAGACCCAGTACTTC. The whole variable domain, remainder taken from reference TRBV5-1 and TRBJ2-5, is KAGVTQTPRYLIKTRGQQVTLSCSPISGHRSVSWYQQTPGQGLQFLFEYFSETQRNKGNFPGRFSGRQFSNSRSEMNVSTLELGDSALYLCASSLLHGGQGEETQYFGPGTRLLVL.

The rearrangement joins TRBV3-1 (or the pseudogene TRBV3-2) to TRBJ1-2, with a tentative D call TRBD1 (5 bases). The V end was cut by 4 bases, the J end by 4 bases, with 19 bases between. Germline lookup yields CDR1 LGHDT and CDR2 YNNKEL (reference sequence). The CDR3 covers 16 residues. The CDR3 loop is CASSPISAHRLYGYTF. CDR3 DNA sequence: TGTGCCAGCAGCCCGATTTCCGCTCACAGGCTCTATGGCTACACCTTC.

This clone was detected only once. The chain couples TRBV15 to TRBJ2-3; D is unclear. Germline V gives CDR1 LNHNV, CDR2 YYDKDF (reference sequence). Trimming stripped 0 bases from V and 2 bases from J, with 9 bases between. The CDR3 runs 15 residues. This CDR3 reads CATSRERHFTDTQYF. In DNA, the CDR3 is TGTGCCACCAGCAGAGAAAGACACTTCACAGATACGCAGTATTTT.

A note on this clone: The same CDR3 is also encoded by other DNA sequences in this sample. The rearrangement uses TRBV27 and TRBJ1-4; D is unclear. This CDR3 is built from 13 residues. Per germline, CDR1 MNHEY and CDR2 SMNVEV (reference sequence). The V gene lost 3 bases and the J gene lost 8 bases, with 10 bases spanning the gap. DNA of the CDR3: TGTGCCAGCAGTTTCTCGGGTTTCGAAAAACTGTTTTTT. Its translation is CASSFSGFEKLFF.

V is TRBV7-2 and J is TRBJ2-7; a weak D match, TRBD2 (5 bases). V was trimmed by 1 base and J by 3 bases, leaving 13 bases between them. CDR3 size: 15 residues. Germline V gives CDR1 SGHTA, CDR2 FQGNSA. Here the CDR3 reads CASSLDLAKSYEQYF. DNA for the CDR3: TGTGCCAGCAGCTTAGATCTAGCAAAGAGCTACGAGCAGTACTTC.

The V gene is TRBV27, the J gene TRBJ2-7; D perhaps matches TRBD1 (6 bases). V was shortened by 3 bases and J by 2 bases, with 8 bases between the two germline ends. Looked up from germline, CDR1 is MNHEY and CDR2 is SMNVEV (reference sequence). The CDR3 loop spans 13 amino acids. The CDR3 DNA reads TGTGCCAGCAGTTTCCGACAGGCCTACGAGCAGTACTTC. This sequence encodes CASSFRQAYEQYF.

The chain couples TRBV10-3 to TRBJ1-1, with 7 bases lining up with TRBD1. CDR1 is ENHRY and CDR2 is SYGVKD in the germline V gene. The ends lost 10 bases at V and 5 bases at J; junction bases unmatched: 7. The CDR3 runs 12 residues. The CDR3 DNA follows: TGTGCCACCCGACAGGGAGAAACTGAAGCTTTCTTT. Its translation is CATRQGETEAFF.

This clone has a handful of counts. The chain combines TRBV7-2 with TRBJ2-7, with 7 bases that match TRBD2. The germline CDR1 and CDR2 sequences are SGHTA and FQGNSA. V shed 6 bases and J 3 bases; nucleotides not matched to a gene: 11. The CDR3 sequence is 15 residues long. CDR3 in amino acids: CASSLSGTTFYEQYF. In DNA form, the CDR3 reads TGTGCCAGCAGTCTATCCGGGACTACCTTCTACGAGCAGTACTTC. The full variable domain, in which reference TRBV7-2 and TRBJ2-7 provide the parts outside the CDR3, is GAGVSQSPSNKVTEKGKDVELRCDPISGHTALYWYRQSLGQGLEFLIYFQGNSAPDKSGLPSDRFSAERTGGSVSTLTIQRTQQEDSAVYLCASSLSGTTFYEQYFGPGTRLTVT.

The genes are TRBV19 and TRBJ2-1, with 9 bases lining up with TRBD2. CDR1 is LNHDA, CDR2 SQIVND, per germline (reference sequence). CDR3 length: 16 residues. J was trimmed by 4 bases and V by 5 bases; bases with no gene match: 9. As DNA, the CDR3 is TGTGCCAGTAGTCCAGGGACTAGCAGGAGTTACAATGAGCAGTTCTTC. It translates to CASSPGTSRSYNEQFF.

The rearrangement joins TRBV6-6 to TRBJ1-2; no firm D call. The CDR3 loop spans 14 amino acids. V was cut by 0 bases and J by 6 bases, with 11 bases left in between. The V gene's germline CDR1 is MNHNY and CDR2 SVGAGI (reference sequence). CDR3: CASSYSGPGNGYTF. The CDR3 bases are TGTGCCAGCAGTTACTCGGGTCCGGGTAATGGCTACACCTTC.

This chain uses TRBV5-5 with TRBJ2-7, with D possibly being TRBD1 (6 bases). This CDR3 is 16 amino acids long. From germline, CDR1 is SGHKS and CDR2 YYEKEE (reference sequence). Trimming pared 0 bases from V and 4 bases from J, leaving 17 bases between. The CDR3 DNA reads as TGTGCCAGCAGCTTGGGCAGGGGAAGGGTCGGGTACGAGCAGTACTTC. This encodes CASSLGRGRVGYEQYF.

The chain uses TRBV28 and TRBJ1-1; possibly TRBD1 for D (5 bases). This CDR3 region has 14 residues. Trimming took off 6 bases at V and 0 bases at J, with 11 bases between the two ends. Germline CDR1 is MDHEN and CDR2 is SYDVKM. CDR3 amino acids: CASRWQGLNTEAFF. The DNA of the CDR3 is TGTGCCAGCAGGTGGCAGGGATTGAACACTGAAGCTTTCTTT.

The V gene is TRBV9, the J gene TRBJ1-1; the match to TRBD1 covers 8 bases. The CDR3 spans 16 residues. CDR1 and CDR2 (germline): SGDLS, YYNGEE. V shed 0 bases and J 4 bases; nucleotides not matched to a gene: 8. The CDR3 coding sequence is TGTGCCAGCAGCGTAGCACCAGGGGGCGCGGGCACTGAAGCTTTCTTT. It codes for CASSVAPGGAGTEAFF.

J is TRBJ1-6 and V is TRBV7-2; D gene unclear. V was pared by 1 base and J by 0 bases, with 7 bases between. The V gene's germline CDR1 is SGHTA and CDR2 FQGNSA. The CDR3 length is 16 residues. The CDR3 DNA follows: TGTGCCAGCAGCTTAGGGCAGGACTCCTATAATTCACCCCTCCACTTT. Residues: CASSLGQDSYNSPLHF.

The gene calls are TRBV19 and TRBJ2-2, with 7 nucleotides matching TRBD1. Germline CDR1 LNHDA, CDR2 SQIVND (reference sequence). The length of the CDR3 is 14 residues. After removal of 6 bases from V and 5 bases from J, the junction contained 6 bases not matched to a gene. Written as DNA, the CDR3 is TGTGCCAGTAGAACCTCGACAGGGACCGGGGAGCTGTTTTTT. Protein product: CASRTSTGTGELFF.

The rearrangement joins TRBV4-2 to TRBJ2-2; D perhaps matches TRBD2 (6 bases). CDR3 length: 17 amino acids. The ends were cut back, 4 bases at V and 0 bases at J, with 15 bases in the middle. CDR1 and CDR2 (germline): LGHNA, YNFKEQ. CDR3 nucleotides: TGTGCCAGCAGCCCCCTGGGAGGCATCGCGAACACCGGGGAGCTGTTTTTT. It yields the protein CASSPLGGIANTGELFF.

The chain is built from TRBV15 and TRBJ2-7; tentative D call: TRBD1 (7 bases). This CDR3 is 14 amino acids long. V shed 5 bases and J shed 5 bases, with 16 bases lying between them. The V gene's germline CDR1 is LNHNV and CDR2 YYDKDF (reference sequence). CDR3 sequence (DNA): TGTGCCACCAGCCCTCAGGGGGGTCGAAACGAGCAGTACTTC. This translates into CATSPQGGRNEQYF. Together with reference TRBV15 and TRBJ2-7, the CDR3 gives the full variable domain: DAMVIQNPRYQVTQFGKPVTLSCSQTLNHNVMYWYQQKSSQAPKLLFHYYDKDFNNEADTPDNFQSRRPNTSFCFLDIRSPGLGDTAMYLCATSPQGGRNEQYFGPGTRLTVT.

The chain employs TRBV24-1 and TRBJ2-2, with 7 bases that match TRBD1. J was trimmed by 1 base and V by 1 base; bases with no gene match: 2. CDR1 is KGHDR and CDR2 is SFDVKD in the germline V gene. The CDR3 extends over 16 amino acids. The DNA for the CDR3 is TGTGCCACCAGTGATTTTAGGACAGGGAACACCGGGGAGCTGTTTTTT. Translating gives CATSDFRTGNTGELFF.